The rows below give T cell receptor beta chains drawn from one sample of a study of T cell repertoires in ileal Crohn's disease. Generated by immunoSEQ multiplex PCR, the TCRdb table keeps only in-frame clones and is missing some. Here the sample spans about 14,000 clones, 60% to 85% being singletons. The sample taken for sequencing was ileal tissue. Receptors originate from an adult with Crohn's disease. CDR3s leave out the opening cysteine and the closing phenylalanine or tryptophan.

TRBJ2-7 TRBV5-6 ASSRGAGTGNREQY
TRBJ1-2 TRBV6-1 ASSWTTLSYGYT
TRBJ1-1 TRBV19 ASSIGPRAAEAF
TRBJ2-1 TRBV5-1 ASSGPKTSSGGIYNEQF
TRBJ2-3 TRBV5-4 ASSEYSMVSSTDTQY
TRBJ2-5 TRBV11-2 ASSPGLAGGWSETQY
TRBJ1-6 TRBV2 ASSDFGTGNNSPLH
TRBJ1-2 TRBV30 AWSKGDKGRAGYT
TRBJ2-7 TRBV15 ATSRDGTGAGEQY
TRBJ1-5 TRBV18 ASSPRTGGLSNQPQH
TRBJ1-1 TRBV2 ASSGQGNTEAF
TRBJ2-3 TRBV5-1 ASSLYRGGTDTQY
TRBJ1-1 TRBV18 ASSLGLNTEAF
TRBJ1-2 TRBV4-1 ASSQDQAGNYGYT
TRBJ2-3 TRBV5-1 ASSLAGMQTDTQY
TRBJ1-6 TRBV5-4 ASSTPETGQNSPLH
TRBJ1-4 TRBV7-9 ASSRREKLF
TRBJ1-1 TRBV6-5 ASRNGQNTEAF
TRBJ2-3 TRBV4-3 ASSQEGLAGGHASTDTQY
TRBJ2-3 TRBV11-2 ASSPGLAGRTDTQY
TRBJ2-2 TRBV14 ASSPVYAGELF
TRBJ2-1 TRBV6-4 ARLSGGAVHDEQF
TRBJ2-2 TRBV6-1 ASSGLGELF
TRBJ1-2 TRBV19 ASSTTGRTPGGYT
TRBJ2-2 TRBV7-9 ASSLETSTGELF
TRBJ2-7 TRBV19 ASQDRGYEQY
TRBJ2-5 TRBV4-1 ASSQILAGGTTSETQY
TRBJ1-6 TRBV27 ASSFTAISYNSPLH
TRBJ1-2 TRBV28 ASSSQSTGRQYGYT
TRBJ1-2 TRBV7-2 ASSLQGFGYT
TRBJ2-2 TRBV23-1 ASSPWDRANTGELF
TRBJ1-2 TRBV4-1 ASSQDSGYTHYGYT
TRBJ1-1 TRBV5-1 ASSTDLKVAEAF
TRBJ2-1 TRBV2 ASSDQGYNEQF
TRBJ2-7 TRBV7-2 ASSLQTGTTFYEQY
TRBJ2-1 TRBV30 ARSGGAGNEQF
TRBJ2-3 TRBV7-9 ASSPSQAGGFTDTQY
TRBJ1-1 TRBV7-8 ASSLLGQGRTEAF
TRBJ1-2 TRBV11-2 ASSPSRDSSYGYT
TRBJ2-3 TRBV14 ASSQALAGGDTQY
TRBJ1-6 TRBV19 ASSGNRGSPLH
TRBJ1-4 TRBV5-5 ASSPTQTFNEKLF
TRBJ2-1 TRBV14 ASSQGPGGLAARGEQF
TRBJ1-2 TRBV7-8 ASSSRTDATLGYT
TRBJ2-6 TRBV5-1 ASRPRTGGPGANVLT
TRBJ1-4 TRBV4-1 ASSQKDRVGATNEKLF
TRBJ1-5 TRBV28 ASWTGGESNQPQH
TRBJ2-1 TRBV13 ASSLQGNEQF
TRBJ2-2 TRBV25-1 ASSYSSNTGELF
TRBJ2-5 TRBV30 AWSVPGGTQY
TRBJ2-1 TRBV11-3 ASSLGGPNEQF
TRBJ2-3 TRBV7-9 ASSHGQPRGGNTQY
TRBJ1-6 TRBV7-2 ASSLLQGLGSPLH
TRBJ1-1 TRBV4-3 ASSQDWLSGGTEAF
TRBJ1-1 TRBV6-6 ASSYVGTGNTEAF